This TCR beta chain was retrieved from a study of T cell responses to AZD1222 COVID-19 vaccine. Overall study findings and caveats: Clonal diversity was possibly underestimated; the donors were predominantly white British and more often female.

As regards this clone: Its antigen is not identified.

Analysis merged second doses at about 4 or about 12 weeks. Assay: immunoSEQ multiplex PCR; the TCRdb copy retains only in-frame clones and omits some. In the table there are some 160,000 clones, approximately 91% of which are singletons. The material sequenced was peripheral blood, taken 28 days after the second AZD1222 dose. This receptor was obtained from an adult who received the AZD1222 COVID-19 vaccine.

The CDR3 sequence: CATSDPGEEGTDTQYF. In DNA, the CDR3 is TGTGCCACCAGTGATCCAGGGGAAGAGGGAACAGATACGCAGTATTTT. This chain joins TRBV24-1 and TRBJ2-3; maybe TRBD1 (6 bases). CDR1 and CDR2 from the germline V gene are KGHDR and SFDVKD. The CDR3 extends over 16 amino acids. The V and J ends lost 3 bases and 3 bases respectively, with 15 bases between them.